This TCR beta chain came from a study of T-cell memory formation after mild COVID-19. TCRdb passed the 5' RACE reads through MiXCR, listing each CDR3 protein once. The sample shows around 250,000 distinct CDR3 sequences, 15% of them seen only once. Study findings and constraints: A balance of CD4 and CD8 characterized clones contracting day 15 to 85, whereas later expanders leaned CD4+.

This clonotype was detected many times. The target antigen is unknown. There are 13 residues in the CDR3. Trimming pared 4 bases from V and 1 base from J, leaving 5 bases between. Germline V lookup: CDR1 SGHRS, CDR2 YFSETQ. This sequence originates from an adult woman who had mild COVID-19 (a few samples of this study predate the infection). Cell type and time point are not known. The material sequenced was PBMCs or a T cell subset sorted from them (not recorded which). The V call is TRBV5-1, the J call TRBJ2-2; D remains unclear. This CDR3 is CASSGRNTGELFF. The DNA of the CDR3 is TGCGCCAGCAGCGGTCGGAACACCGGGGAGCTGTTTTTT.